This T cell receptor beta chain came from a study of cytomegalovirus exposure and HLA in healthy donors. Whole-study context: The 90 to 150 validation repertoires, a later analysis reported, used the same platform as the 550 to 700 repertoires from the first cohort.

Study findings and constraints: Rarity characterized most TCR sequences, yet some public TCRs appeared in many donors. A few of the chains that were CMV-associated were confirmed in vitro to be specific for CMV antigens.

The protocol was immunoSEQ multiplex PCR, while the TCRdb copy is restricted to in-frame clones and leaves out a portion. The sample consists of over 200,000 clones, around 86% of them appearing once. Germline assignment: CDR1 MNHEY and CDR2 SVGAGI. There are 11 residues in the CDR3. V dropped 8 bases and J dropped 5 bases, with 10 bases sitting between them. Remarks on this clone: Antigen specificity is unknown.

Sample: PBMCs. The chain employs TRBV6-5 and TRBJ2-7; D uncertain. The clonotype originates from a woman under 30 in good health and CMV-seropositive. CDR3 in DNA: TGTGCCAGCCCTTCTGTTGACGAGCAGTACTTC. It codes for CASPSVDEQYF.